This T cell receptor (beta chain) was identified during a study of blood T cell repertoires in COVID-19. As for the study in general: Samples representing acute and convalescent COVID-19 were sourced from the United States, Italy and Spain.

Profiled with immunoSEQ multiplex PCR; TCRdb holds only in-frame clones, not every one. The sample lists 150,000 to 200,000 clones, around nine tenths occurring once. CDR1 and CDR2 from the germline V gene are MDHEN and SYDVKM. CDR3 size: 16 residues. Losses at the gene ends were 0 bases for V and 4 bases for J; bases not matched to a gene: 4. Participants were placed into cohorts based on the clinical history they reported. Two negative PCRs, clearance, or symptom resolution were required of recovered Cohort 3 donors. This receptor was obtained from a woman under 30 who had recovered from COVID-19. This chain links TRBV28 with TRBJ2-4; 9 positions agree with TRBD2. Material: PBMCs or T cells enriched from blood (not recorded which). The CDR3 protein is CASSLWTSGGKNIQYF. The CDR3 DNA sequence: TGTGCCAGCAGTTTATGGACTAGCGGAGGGAAAAACATTCAGTACTTC.